The rows below give T cell receptor beta chains drawn from one sample of a study of cytomegalovirus exposure and HLA in healthy donors. Measured with immunoSEQ multiplex PCR; TCRdb has only the in-frame clones, and not every one. The sample lists about 140,000 clones; roughly 80% were seen once. The material sequenced was PBMCs. The origin of the receptors is a female donor in good health and CMV-seronegative. CDR3s include the opening cysteine and the closing phenylalanine or tryptophan. D genes are given only for firm matches. The size field is filled for only some rows; it gives once, few, many or a size class.

CASSLEGLAGDTQYF	TGTGCCAGCAGCTTAGAAGGACTAGCCGGGGATACGCAGTATTTT	.	TRBJ2-3	TRBD2	TRBV7-2
CASSLRAMNTEAFF	TGTGCCAGCAGCTTAAGAGCCATGAACACTGAAGCTTTCTTT	.	TRBJ1-1	.	TRBV5-6
CASSLSFWGRNEQFF	TGTGCCAGCAGTTTATCGTTCTGGGGCCGGAATGAGCAGTTCTTC	.	TRBJ2-1	.	TRBV28
CASRTTGITDTQYF	TGTGCCAGCAGAACGACAGGGATCACAGATACGCAGTATTTT	many	TRBJ2-3	TRBD1	TRBV28
CASGQDLGTATNEKLFF	TGCGCCAGCGGCCAAGATCTTGGGACAGCAACTAATGAAAAACTGTTTTTT	.	TRBJ1-4	TRBD1	TRBV4-1
CASSMPEMIQGSVSTEAFF	TGTGCCAGTAGTATGCCCGAGATGATTCAGGGTTCCGTCAGCACTGAAGCTTTCTTT	.	TRBJ1-1	.	TRBV19
CASRSRGDRATNYGYTF	TGTGCCAGCAGATCGAGAGGGGACAGGGCTACTAACTATGGCTACACCTTC	.	TRBJ1-2	TRBD1	TRBV7-9
CASRTQGQETQYF	TGTGCCAGCAGAACACAGGGTCAAGAGACCCAGTACTTC	.	TRBJ2-5	.	TRBV28
CASSQGQGGYGYTF	TGTGCCAGCAGCCAAGGACAGGGGGGATATGGCTACACCTTC	.	TRBJ1-2	TRBD1	TRBV5-4
CASSPIHNEGETQYF	TGTGCCAGCTCACCAATCCATAATGAGGGAGAGACCCAGTACTTC	.	TRBJ2-5	.	TRBV18
CASSLPDRDLNTEAFF	TGTGCCAGCAGCCTCCCCGACAGGGATTTGAACACTGAAGCTTTCTTT	once	TRBJ1-1	TRBD1	TRBV5-6
CASSEVAGGLSSYNEQFF	TGTGCCAGCAGTGAGGTGGCGGGAGGTCTTTCTTCCTACAATGAGCAGTTCTTC	.	TRBJ2-1	TRBD2	TRBV2
CATSGDTGELFF	TGTGCCACCAGCGGAGACACCGGGGAGCTGTTTTTT	medium-sized	TRBJ2-2	.	TRBV6-5
CASSLGGTSTDTQYF	TGTGCCAGCAGCTTAGGAGGGACTAGCACAGATACGCAGTATTTT	once	TRBJ2-3	.	TRBV7-3